The entry below describes one TCR beta chain. Libraries were prepared by immunoSEQ multiplex PCR; TCRdb keeps only in-frame clonotypes and omits some of them. Found here are tens of thousands of clones, roughly 80% of them singletons; the top ten hold approximately 3.5%. The sample is drawn from a study of T cell responses to AZD1222 COVID-19 vaccine. J gave up 6 bases and V 5 bases, and 12 bases lay outside the gene matches. Germline CDR1 reads PRHDT; CDR2 reads FYEKMQ (reference sequence). This CDR3 has 16 residues. The sample was peripheral blood, taken 28 days after the second AZD1222 dose. The J gene is TRBJ2-7, the V gene TRBV13; 11 bases align to TRBD1. This TCR was recovered from an adult who received the AZD1222 COVID-19 vaccine. The DNA for the CDR3 is TGTGCCAGCAGCGCTAGACGGGGGACAGGGGGAAGCGAGCAGTACTTC. Translated: CASSARRGTGGSEQYF.